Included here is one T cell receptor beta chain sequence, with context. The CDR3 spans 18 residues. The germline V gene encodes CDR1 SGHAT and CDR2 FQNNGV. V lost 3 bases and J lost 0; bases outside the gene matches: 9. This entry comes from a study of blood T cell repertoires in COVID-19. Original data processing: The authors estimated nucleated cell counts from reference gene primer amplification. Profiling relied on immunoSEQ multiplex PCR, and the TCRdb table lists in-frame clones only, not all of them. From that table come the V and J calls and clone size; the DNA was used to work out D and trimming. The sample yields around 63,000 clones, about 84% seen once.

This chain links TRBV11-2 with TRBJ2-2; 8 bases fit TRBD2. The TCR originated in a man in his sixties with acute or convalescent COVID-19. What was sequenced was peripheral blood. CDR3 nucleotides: TGTGCCAGCAGCTTGGGGTATGGTAGCGGGACGAACACCGGGGAGCTGTTTTTT. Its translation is CASSLGYGSGTNTGELFF.